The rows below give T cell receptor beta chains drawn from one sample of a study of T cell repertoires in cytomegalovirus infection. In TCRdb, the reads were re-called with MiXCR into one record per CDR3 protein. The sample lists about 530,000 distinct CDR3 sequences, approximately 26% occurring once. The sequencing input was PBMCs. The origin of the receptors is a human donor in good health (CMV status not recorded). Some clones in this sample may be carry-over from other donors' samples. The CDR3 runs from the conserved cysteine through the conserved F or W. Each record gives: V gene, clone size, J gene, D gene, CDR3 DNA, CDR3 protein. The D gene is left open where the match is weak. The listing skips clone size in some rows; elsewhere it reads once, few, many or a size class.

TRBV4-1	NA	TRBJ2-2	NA	TGCGCCAGCAGCTACGAGAGCTGGGGAGTTACCGGGGAGCTGTTTTTT	CASSYESWGVTGELFF
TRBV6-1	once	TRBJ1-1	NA	TGTGCCAGCAGTGAAAGCAGGGCCTCTGAAGCTTTCTTT	CASSESRASEAFF
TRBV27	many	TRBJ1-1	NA	TGTGCCAGCAGTACACGACGGATGAACACTGAAGCTTTCTTT	CASSTRRMNTEAFF
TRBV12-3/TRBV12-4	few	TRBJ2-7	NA	TGTGCCAGCAGCAAAAGCTCCTACGAGCAGTACTTC	CASSKSSYEQYF
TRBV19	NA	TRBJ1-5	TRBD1	TGTGCCACCAGGGACAGGGGGAGCAATCAGCCCCAGCATTTT	CATRDRGSNQPQHF
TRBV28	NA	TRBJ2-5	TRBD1	TGTGCCAGCAGGGACGGACAGGGAAGGGAGACCCAGTACTTC	CASRDGQGRETQYF
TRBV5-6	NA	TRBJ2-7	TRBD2	TGTGCCAGCAGCCCGGGACTAGCGGGAGGGCCCCACGAGCAGTACTTC	CASSPGLAGGPHEQYF
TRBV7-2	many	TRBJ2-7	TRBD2	TGTGCCAGCAGTCGGAGCGGGAGGGCAGGAAGCGAGCAGTACTTC	CASSRSGRAGSEQYF
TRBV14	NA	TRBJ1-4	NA	TGTGCCAGCAGCCAATACGTCTATCGTAGAGAAAAACTGTTTTTT	CASSQYVYRREKLFF
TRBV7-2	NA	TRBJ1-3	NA	TGTGCCAGCAGCGCGTATGCGGGGAGCTCTGGAAACACCATATATTTT	CASSAYAGSSGNTIYF
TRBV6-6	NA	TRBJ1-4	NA	TGTGCCAGCTGGTACGAAAAACTGTTTTTT	CASWYEKLFF
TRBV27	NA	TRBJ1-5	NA	TGTGCCAGCAGTGCTGCGGATAGCAATCAGCCCCAGCATTTT	CASSAADSNQPQHF
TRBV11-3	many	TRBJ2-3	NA	TGTGCCAGCAGCCCCACTAGGACAGATACGCAGTATTTT	CASSPTRTDTQYF
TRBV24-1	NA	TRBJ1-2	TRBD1	TGTGCCACCAGTGAACCTGGACAGGGCCTGGGTGGCTACACCTTC	CATSEPGQGLGGYTF
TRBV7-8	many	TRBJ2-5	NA	TGTGCCAGCAGCTTAAAAACAATGGGCAGGGCGGTCCAAGAGACCCAGTACTTC	CASSLKTMGRAVQETQYF
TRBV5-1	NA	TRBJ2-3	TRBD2	TGCGCCAGCAGCTTGGGTACTAGCGGGAGTATGTCAGATACGCAGTATTTT	CASSLGTSGSMSDTQYF
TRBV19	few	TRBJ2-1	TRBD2	TGTGCCAGTAGTATTCGCGGGAGGGCCGGGACCTACAATGAGCAGTTCTTC	CASSIRGRAGTYNEQFF
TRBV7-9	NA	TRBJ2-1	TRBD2	TGTGCCAGCAGCTTAGTATTAGCGGGAGTCGGTGAGCAGTTCTTC	CASSLVLAGVGEQFF
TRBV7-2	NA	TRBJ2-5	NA	TGTGCCAGCACCATACGGGGGGACAAAGAGACCCAGTACTTC	CASTIRGDKETQYF
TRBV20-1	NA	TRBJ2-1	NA	TGCAGTGCTAGAGTGGTGGGATCTAGTGCCAATGAGCAGTTCTTC	CSARVVGSSANEQFF
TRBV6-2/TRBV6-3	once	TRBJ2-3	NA	TGTGCCAGCAGTTACGCGGCTTTACGAAGCACAGATACGCAGTATTTT	CASSYAALRSTDTQYF
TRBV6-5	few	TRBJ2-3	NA	TGTGCCAGCAGAGGACGGAACACAGATACGCAGTATTTT	CASRGRNTDTQYF
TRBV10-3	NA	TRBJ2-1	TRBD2	TGTGCCATCACCCCGGGACTAGCGGCCTTGGATGAGCAGTTCTTC	CAITPGLAALDEQFF
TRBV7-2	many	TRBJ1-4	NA	TGTGCCAGCAGCTACAACAGCGCAACTAATGAAAAACTGTTTTTT	CASSYNSATNEKLFF
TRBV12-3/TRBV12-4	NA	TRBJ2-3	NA	TGTGCCAGCACCTCGGACAGAGACACAGATACGCAGTATTTT	CASTSDRDTDTQYF
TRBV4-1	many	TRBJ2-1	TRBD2	TGCGCCAGCAGCCAAGTCCGCCTAGCGGGAGGTGGTGAGCAGTTCTTC	CASSQVRLAGGGEQFF
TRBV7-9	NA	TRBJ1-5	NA	TGTGCCAGCAGCTTATTCGGGGAACAGCCCCAGCATTTT	CASSLFGEQPQHF
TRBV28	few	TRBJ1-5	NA	TGTGCCAGCATCCTTAGGCGCAGCGATCAGCCCCAGCATTTT	CASILRRSDQPQHF
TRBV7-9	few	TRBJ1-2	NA	TGTGCCAGCAGTTCCCCCGAAGGTTTCTCTGGCTACACCTTC	CASSSPEGFSGYTF
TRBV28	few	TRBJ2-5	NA	TGTGCCAGCACCAAGCAGGCGTGGGAGACCCAGTACTTC	CASTKQAWETQYF
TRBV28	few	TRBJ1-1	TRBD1	TGTGCCAGCAGAACAGGGGGGGTAGGCTCTGAAGCTTTCTTT	CASRTGGVGSEAFF
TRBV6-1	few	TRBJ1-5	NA	TGTGCCAGCAGTGAAATGGGCGGTAGCAATCAGCCCCAGCATTTT	CASSEMGGSNQPQHF
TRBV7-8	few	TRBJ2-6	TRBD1	TGTGCCAGCAGCTTGAGGACAGGGGGCTCTGGGGCCAACGTCCTGACTTTC	CASSLRTGGSGANVLTF
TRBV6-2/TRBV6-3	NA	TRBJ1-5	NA	TGTGCCAGCAGTCCCGCCGGGGGGAGAGACAATCAGCCCCAGCATTTT	CASSPAGGRDNQPQHF
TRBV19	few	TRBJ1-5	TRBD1	TGTGCCAGTAGTATAGGAGACAGGGCGGGGGTAGACAATCAGCCCCAGCATTTT	CASSIGDRAGVDNQPQHF
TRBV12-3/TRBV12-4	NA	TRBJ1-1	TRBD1	TGTGCCAGCAGTTCGCCCCCGACAGGGTCGAACACTGAAGCTTTCTTT	CASSSPPTGSNTEAFF
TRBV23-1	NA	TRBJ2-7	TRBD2	TGCGCCAGGGTAGCGGGAGACTACGAGCAGTACTTC	CARVAGDYEQYF
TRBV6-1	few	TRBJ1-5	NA	TGTGCCAGCAGCGAAGATTGGGTTCAGCCCCAGCATTTT	CASSEDWVQPQHF
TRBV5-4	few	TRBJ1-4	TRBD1	TGTGCCAGCAGCTTAGGACAGGGGGCTTATGAAAAACTGTTTTTT	CASSLGQGAYEKLFF
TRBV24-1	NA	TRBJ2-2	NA	TGTGCCACCAGTGACCCGGGACCCCCGGTCGGGGAGCTGTTTTTT	CATSDPGPPVGELFF
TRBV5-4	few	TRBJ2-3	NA	TGTGCCAGCAGCTCACCGAGCAGCGGGCAAAGAGATACGCAGTATTTT	CASSSPSSGQRDTQYF
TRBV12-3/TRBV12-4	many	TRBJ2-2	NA	TGTGCCAGCAGTTTAGTCGGGCAGGGAGTCGGGGAGCTGTTTTTT	CASSLVGQGVGELFF
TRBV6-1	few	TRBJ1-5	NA	TGTGCCAGCAGTGGCGTAGGGACACCAAATCAGCCCCAGCATTTT	CASSGVGTPNQPQHF
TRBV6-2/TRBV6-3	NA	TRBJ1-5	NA	TGTGCCAGCAGTTACTCATGGGGCCAGGGTATTGCCGTTAATCAGCCCCAGCATTTT	CASSYSWGQGIAVNQPQHF
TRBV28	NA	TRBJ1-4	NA	TGTGCCAGCAGTTTATTAAATGAAAAACTGTTTTTT	CASSLLNEKLFF
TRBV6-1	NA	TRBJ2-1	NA	TGTGCCAGCCTATCGGGGTCTGAGCAGTTCTTC	CASLSGSEQFF
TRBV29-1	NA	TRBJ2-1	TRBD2	TGCAGCGTTGAATTAGTGACTAGCGACTACAATGAGCAGTTCTTC	CSVELVTSDYNEQFF
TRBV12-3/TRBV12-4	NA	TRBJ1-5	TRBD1	TGTGCCAGCAGTGACTACAGGGGGCTTCAGCCCCAGCATTTT	CASSDYRGLQPQHF
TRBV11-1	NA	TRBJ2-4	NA	TGTGCCAGCAGCTTAGATAGGGGGGCAGACATTCAGTACTTC	CASSLDRGADIQYF
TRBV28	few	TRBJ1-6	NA	TGTGCCAGCCACTTTCGGGGGTCACCCCTCCACTTT	CASHFRGSPLHF
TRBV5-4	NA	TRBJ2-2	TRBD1	TGTGCCAGCAGCTCCGGTCGGACAGGGGAGAACACCGGGGAGCTGTTTTTT	CASSSGRTGENTGELFF
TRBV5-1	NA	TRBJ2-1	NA	TGCGCCAGCAGCTTGAGGGGCCTAGCGGAGCGAGGGGGCAATGAGCAGTTCTTC	CASSLRGLAERGGNEQFF
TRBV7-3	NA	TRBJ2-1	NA	TGTGCCACCAGAGGGGCCCCCTACAATGAGCAGTTCTTC	CATRGAPYNEQFF
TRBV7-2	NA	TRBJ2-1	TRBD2	TGTGCCAGCAGCTTAGTTGTATCTAGCGGAAATGAGCAGTTCTTC	CASSLVVSSGNEQFF
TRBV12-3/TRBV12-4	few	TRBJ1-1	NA	TGTGCCAGCAGGTCAGGGTGGCGCACTGAAGCTTTCTTT	CASRSGWRTEAFF